This entry describes one T cell receptor (beta chain). The table came from immunoSEQ multiplex PCR; TCRdb's copy has only in-frame clones and leaves some out. This table has roughly 360,000 clones, around 87% appearing once. Looked up from germline, CDR1 is GTSNPN and CDR2 is SVGIG (reference sequence). CDR3 length equals 13 residues. V lost 1 base, J lost 4 bases, and 10 bases lay in between. This entry belongs to a study of blood T cell repertoires in COVID-19. Sequencing was carried out using PBMCs or T cells enriched from blood (not recorded which). The clonotype originates from a man younger than 45 who had recovered from COVID-19. V and J are TRBV30 and TRBJ2-5, with D possibly matching TRBD1 (6 bases). The CDR3 DNA sequence: TGTGCCTGGAGTGGGGACATGGGAGAGACCCAGTACTTC. It is translated as CAWSGDMGETQYF.